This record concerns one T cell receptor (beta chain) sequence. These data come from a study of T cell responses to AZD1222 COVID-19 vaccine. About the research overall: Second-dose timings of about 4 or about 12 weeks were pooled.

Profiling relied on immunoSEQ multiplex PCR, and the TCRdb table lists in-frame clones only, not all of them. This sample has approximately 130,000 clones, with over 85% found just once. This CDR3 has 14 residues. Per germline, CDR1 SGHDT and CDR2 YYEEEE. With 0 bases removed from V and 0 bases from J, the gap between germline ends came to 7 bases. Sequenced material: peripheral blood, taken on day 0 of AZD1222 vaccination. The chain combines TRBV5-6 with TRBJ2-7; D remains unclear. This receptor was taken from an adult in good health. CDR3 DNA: TGTGCCAGCAGCTTGGGCGGCGGCTCCTACGAGCAGTACTTC. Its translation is CASSLGGGSYEQYF.